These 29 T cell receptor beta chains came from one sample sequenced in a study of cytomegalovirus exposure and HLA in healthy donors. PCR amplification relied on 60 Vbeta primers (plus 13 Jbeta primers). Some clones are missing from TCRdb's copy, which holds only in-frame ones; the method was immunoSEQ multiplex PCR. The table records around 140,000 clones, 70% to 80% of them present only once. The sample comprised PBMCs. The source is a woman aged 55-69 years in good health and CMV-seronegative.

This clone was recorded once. The CDR3 DNA is TGCGCCAGCAGCCTTCGGACTAGCGGGGGGGAGGCGGGTGAGCAGTTCTTC. Its translation is CASSLRTSGGEAGEQFF. The chain joins TRBV5-1 to TRBJ2-1; 15 bases agree with TRBD2. Germline CDR1 SGHRS, CDR2 YFSETQ. This CDR3 is 17 amino acids long. V gave up 4 bases and J gave up 9 bases; unmatched junction bases: 11.

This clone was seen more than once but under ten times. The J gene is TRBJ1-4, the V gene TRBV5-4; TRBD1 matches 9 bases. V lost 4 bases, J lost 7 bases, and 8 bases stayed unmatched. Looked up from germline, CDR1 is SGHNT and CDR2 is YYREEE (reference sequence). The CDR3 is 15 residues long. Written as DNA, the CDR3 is TGTGCCAGCAGCGACAACAGGGGGCCGGGTGAAAAACTGTTTTTT. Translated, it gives CASSDNRGPGEKLFF.

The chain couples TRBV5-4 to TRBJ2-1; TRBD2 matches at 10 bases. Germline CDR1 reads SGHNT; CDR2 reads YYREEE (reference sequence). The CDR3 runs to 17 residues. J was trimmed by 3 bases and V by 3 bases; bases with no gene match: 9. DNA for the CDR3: TGTGCCAGCAGCTCGACTAGCGGGCGGTTCCTCTACAATGAGCAGTTCTTC. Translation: CASSSTSGRFLYNEQFF.

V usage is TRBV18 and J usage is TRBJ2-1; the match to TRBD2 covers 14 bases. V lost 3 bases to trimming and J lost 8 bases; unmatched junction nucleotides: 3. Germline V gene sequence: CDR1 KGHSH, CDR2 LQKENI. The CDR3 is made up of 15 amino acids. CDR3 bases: TGTGCCAGCTCACCGGGACTAGCGGGAGTCCATGAGCAGTTCTTC. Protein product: CASSPGLAGVHEQFF.

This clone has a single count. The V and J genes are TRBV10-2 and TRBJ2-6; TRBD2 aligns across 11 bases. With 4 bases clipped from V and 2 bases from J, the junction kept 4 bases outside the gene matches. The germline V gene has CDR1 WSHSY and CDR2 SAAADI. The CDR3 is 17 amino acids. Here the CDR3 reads CASSGLAGGPGANVLTF. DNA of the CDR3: TGCGCCAGCAGTGGGCTAGCGGGAGGTCCTGGGGCCAACGTCCTGACTTTC.

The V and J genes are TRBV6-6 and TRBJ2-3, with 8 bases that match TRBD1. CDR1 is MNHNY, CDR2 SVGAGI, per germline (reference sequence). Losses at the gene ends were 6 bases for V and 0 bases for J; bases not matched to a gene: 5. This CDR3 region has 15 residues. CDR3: CASSAGGSSTDTQYF. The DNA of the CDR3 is TGTGCCAGCAGCGCAGGGGGCTCAAGCACAGATACGCAGTATTTT.

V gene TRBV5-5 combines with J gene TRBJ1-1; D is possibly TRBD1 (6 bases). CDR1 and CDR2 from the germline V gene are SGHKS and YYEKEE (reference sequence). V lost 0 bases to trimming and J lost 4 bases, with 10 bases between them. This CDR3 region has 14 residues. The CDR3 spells CASSLGGGGTEAFF. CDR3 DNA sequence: TGTGCCAGCAGCTTGGGGGGAGGGGGCACTGAAGCTTTCTTT.

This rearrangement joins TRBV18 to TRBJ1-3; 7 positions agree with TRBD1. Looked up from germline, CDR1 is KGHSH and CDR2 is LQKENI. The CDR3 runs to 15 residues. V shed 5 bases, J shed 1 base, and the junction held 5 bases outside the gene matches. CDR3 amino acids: CASSAGTASGNTIYF. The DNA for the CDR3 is TGTGCCAGCTCAGCCGGGACAGCATCTGGAAACACCATATATTTT.

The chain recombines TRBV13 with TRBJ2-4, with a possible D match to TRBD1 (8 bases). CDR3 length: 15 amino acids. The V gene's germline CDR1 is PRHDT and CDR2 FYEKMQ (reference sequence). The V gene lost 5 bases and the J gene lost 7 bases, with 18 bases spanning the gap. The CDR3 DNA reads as TGTGCCAGCAGCAAAGACAGGGGACTACCGAACATTCAGTACTTC. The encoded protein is CASSKDRGLPNIQYF.

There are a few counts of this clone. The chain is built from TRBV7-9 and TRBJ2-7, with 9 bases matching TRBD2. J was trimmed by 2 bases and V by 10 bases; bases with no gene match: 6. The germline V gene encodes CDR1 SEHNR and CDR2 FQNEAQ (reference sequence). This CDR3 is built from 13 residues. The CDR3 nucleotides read TGTGCCATCGCGGGCGGGAGGGCCTACGAGCAGTACTTC. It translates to CAIAGGRAYEQYF.

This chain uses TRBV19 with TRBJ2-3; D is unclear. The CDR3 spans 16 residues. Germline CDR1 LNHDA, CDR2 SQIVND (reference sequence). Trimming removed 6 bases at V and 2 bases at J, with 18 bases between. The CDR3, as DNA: TGTGCCAGTAGAGGAGCTGCGAATAGAGCCACAGATACGCAGTATTTT. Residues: CASRGAANRATDTQYF. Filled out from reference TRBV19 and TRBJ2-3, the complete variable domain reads DGGITQSPKYLFRKEGQNVTLSCEQNLNHDAMYWYRQDPGQGLRLIYYSQIVNDFQKGDIAEGYSVSREKKESFPLTVTSAQKNPTAFYLCASRGAANRATDTQYFGPGTRLTVL.

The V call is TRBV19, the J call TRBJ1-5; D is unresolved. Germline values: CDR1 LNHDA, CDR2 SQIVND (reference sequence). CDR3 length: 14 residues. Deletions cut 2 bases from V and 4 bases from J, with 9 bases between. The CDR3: CASSILSGNQPQHF. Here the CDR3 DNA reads TGTGCCAGTAGTATATTAAGCGGGAATCAGCCCCAGCATTTT.

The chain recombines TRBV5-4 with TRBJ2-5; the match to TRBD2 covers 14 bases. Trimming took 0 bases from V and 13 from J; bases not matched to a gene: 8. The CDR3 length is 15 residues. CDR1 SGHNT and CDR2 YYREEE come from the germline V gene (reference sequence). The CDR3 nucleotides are TGTGCCAGCAGCTTGGCGACTAGCGGGAGGGTAAAGACGTACTTC. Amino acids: CASSLATSGRVKTYF.

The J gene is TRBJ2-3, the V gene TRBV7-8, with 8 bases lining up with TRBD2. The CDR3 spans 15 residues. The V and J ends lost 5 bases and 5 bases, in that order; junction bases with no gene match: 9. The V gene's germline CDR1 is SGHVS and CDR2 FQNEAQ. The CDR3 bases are TGTGCCAGCAGCAATCGGGGGGGCCTGATAGATACGCAGTATTTT. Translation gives CASSNRGGLIDTQYF.

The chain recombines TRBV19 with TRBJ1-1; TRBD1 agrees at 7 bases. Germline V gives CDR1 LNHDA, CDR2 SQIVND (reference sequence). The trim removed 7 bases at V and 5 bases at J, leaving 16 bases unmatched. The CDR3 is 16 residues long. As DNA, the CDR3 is TGTGCCAGTACCTATAGTGAGGGGGCCGTCTGGACTGAAGCTTTCTTT. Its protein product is CASTYSEGAVWTEAFF.

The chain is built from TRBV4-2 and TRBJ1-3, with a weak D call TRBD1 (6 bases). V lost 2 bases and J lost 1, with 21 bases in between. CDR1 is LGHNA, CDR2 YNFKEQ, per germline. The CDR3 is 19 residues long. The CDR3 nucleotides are TGTGCCAGCAGCCAACCCCAAGGGGGAATTATCGGATCTGGAAACACCATATATTTT. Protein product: CASSQPQGGIIGSGNTIYF.

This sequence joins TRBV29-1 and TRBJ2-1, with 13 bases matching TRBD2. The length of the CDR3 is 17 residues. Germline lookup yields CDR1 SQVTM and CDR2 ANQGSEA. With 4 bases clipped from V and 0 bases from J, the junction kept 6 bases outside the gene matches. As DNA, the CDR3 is TGCAGCGTTGTCCCCACTAGCGGGAGGGCCTCCTACAATGAGCAGTTCTTC. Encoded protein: CSVVPTSGRASYNEQFF.

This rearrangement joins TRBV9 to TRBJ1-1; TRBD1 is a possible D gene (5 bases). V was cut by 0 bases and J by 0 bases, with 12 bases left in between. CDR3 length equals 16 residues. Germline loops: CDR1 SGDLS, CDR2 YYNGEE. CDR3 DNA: TGTGCCAGCAGCGTAGCCGGGGGAGGGATGAACACTGAAGCTTTCTTT. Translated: CASSVAGGGMNTEAFF.

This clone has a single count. The CDR3 bases are TGTGCCAGCAGTTTACCTCTTGGGCAGAATGGCTACACCTTC. This encodes CASSLPLGQNGYTF. The genes are TRBV28 and TRBJ1-2; D call uncertain. The CDR3 consists of 14 residues. The germline V gene has CDR1 MDHEN and CDR2 SYDVKM. Trimming removed 2 bases from V and 6 bases from J, with 13 bases in between.

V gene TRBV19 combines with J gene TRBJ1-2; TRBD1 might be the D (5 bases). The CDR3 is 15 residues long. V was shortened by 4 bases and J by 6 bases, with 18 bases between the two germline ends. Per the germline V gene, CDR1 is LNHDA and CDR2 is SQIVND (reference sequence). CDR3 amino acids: CASSRNRLHGDGYTF. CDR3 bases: TGTGCCAGTAGTAGAAACAGGCTTCATGGCGATGGCTACACCTTC.

CDR3 DNA sequence: TGTGCCAGCAGCGGACAGGGGGCGGGAGCTTTCTTT. Protein: CASSGQGAGAFF. The genes are TRBV2 and TRBJ1-1; 11 nucleotides line up with TRBD1. The CDR3 loop spans 12 amino acids. Germline V lookup: CDR1 SNHLY, CDR2 FYNNEI. V shed 6 bases, J shed 10 bases, and the junction held 4 bases outside the gene matches.

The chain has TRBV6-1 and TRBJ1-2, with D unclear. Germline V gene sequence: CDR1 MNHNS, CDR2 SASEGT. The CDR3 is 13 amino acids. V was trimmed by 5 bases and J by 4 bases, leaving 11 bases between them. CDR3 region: CASSPLGLYGYTF. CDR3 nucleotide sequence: TGTGCCAGCAGTCCCCTTGGCCTCTATGGCTACACCTTC.

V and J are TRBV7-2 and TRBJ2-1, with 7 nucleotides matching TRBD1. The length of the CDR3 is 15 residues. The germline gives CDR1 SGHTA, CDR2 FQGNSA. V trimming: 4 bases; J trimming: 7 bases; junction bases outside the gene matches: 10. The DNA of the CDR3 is TGTGCCAGCAGCTCCAGTGACAGGGTCGGGAATGAGCAGTTCTTC. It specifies CASSSSDRVGNEQFF.

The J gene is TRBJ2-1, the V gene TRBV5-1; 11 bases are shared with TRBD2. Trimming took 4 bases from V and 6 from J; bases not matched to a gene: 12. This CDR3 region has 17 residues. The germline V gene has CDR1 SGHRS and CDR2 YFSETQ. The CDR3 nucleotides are TGCGCCAGCAGCCTAACATCGAGGACTAGCGGGTTCAATGAGCAGTTCTTC. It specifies CASSLTSRTSGFNEQFF.

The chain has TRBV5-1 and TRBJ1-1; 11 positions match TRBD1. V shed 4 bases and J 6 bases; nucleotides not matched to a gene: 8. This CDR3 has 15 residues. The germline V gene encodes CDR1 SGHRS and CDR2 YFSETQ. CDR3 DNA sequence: TGCGCCAGCAGCCCCGGGACAGGGGGTAGTGCTGAAGCTTTCTTT. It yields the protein CASSPGTGGSAEAFF. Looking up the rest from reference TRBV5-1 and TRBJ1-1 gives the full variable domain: KAGVTQTPRYLIKTRGQQVTLSCSPISGHRSVSWYQQTPGQGLQFLFEYFSETQRNKGNFPGRFSGRQFSNSRSEMNVSTLELGDSALYLCASSPGTGGSAEAFFGQGTRLTVV.

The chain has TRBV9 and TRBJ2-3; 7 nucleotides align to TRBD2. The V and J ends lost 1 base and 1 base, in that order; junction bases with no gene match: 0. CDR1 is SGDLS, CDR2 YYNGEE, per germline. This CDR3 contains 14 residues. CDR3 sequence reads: CASSVTSGTDTQYF. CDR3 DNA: TGTGCCAGCAGCGTAACTAGCGGCACAGATACGCAGTATTTT.

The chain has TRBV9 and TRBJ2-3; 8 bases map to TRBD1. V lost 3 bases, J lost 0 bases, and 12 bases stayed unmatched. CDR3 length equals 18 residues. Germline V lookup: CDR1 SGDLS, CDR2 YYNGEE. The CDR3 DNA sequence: TGTGCCAGCAGCGGCACCAGGGGGCACCCTCAAAGCACAGATACGCAGTATTTT. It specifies CASSGTRGHPQSTDTQYF.

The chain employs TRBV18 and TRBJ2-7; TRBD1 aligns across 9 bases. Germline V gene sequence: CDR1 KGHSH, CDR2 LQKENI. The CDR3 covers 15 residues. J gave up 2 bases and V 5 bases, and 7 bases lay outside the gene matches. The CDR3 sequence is CASSSQGAGAYEQYF. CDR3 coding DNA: TGTGCCAGCTCATCACAGGGGGCCGGCGCCTACGAGCAGTACTTC.

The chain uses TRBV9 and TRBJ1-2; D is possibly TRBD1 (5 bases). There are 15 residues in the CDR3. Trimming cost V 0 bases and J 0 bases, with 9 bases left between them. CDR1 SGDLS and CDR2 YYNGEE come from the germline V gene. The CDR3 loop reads CASSVGGQPNYGYTF. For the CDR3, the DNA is TGTGCCAGCAGCGTAGGGGGCCAGCCTAACTATGGCTACACCTTC. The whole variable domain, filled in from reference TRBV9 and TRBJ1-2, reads DSGVTQTPKHLITATGQRVTLRCSPRSGDLSVYWYQQSLDQGLQFLIQYYNGEERAKGNILERFSAQQFPDLHSELNLSSLELGDSALYFCASSVGGQPNYGYTFGSGTRLTVV.